The clone carrying this T cell receptor beta chain is medium-sized by share. What it recognizes is unknown. Patients were all untreated before their thyroid surgery. This entry comes from a study of metastatic and nonmetastatic thyroid tumors. TCRdb called clones again from the PCR reads with MiXCR. The table includes roughly 18,000 clones, roughly 36% detected once. Whole-study findings and limits: A significant increase in TCR beta diversity was reportedly seen in malignant thyroid tumors relative to benign nodules, in blood and tumor.

The CDR3 is 13 residues long. Germline CDR1 MNHNS, CDR2 SASEGT. Trimming took 6 bases from V and 5 from J, leaving 13 bases between them. This TCR came from a male donor with papillary thyroid cancer or a benign thyroid nodule (not recorded which). Some clones in this sample may be carry-over from other donors' samples. Input material: tumor tissue. The V call is TRBV6-1, the J call TRBJ2-5; unclear D gene. For the CDR3, the DNA is TGTGCCAGCAGACGGCCTGATCTGGAGACCCAGTACTTC. It specifies CASRRPDLETQYF.